This T cell receptor beta chain was sequenced for a study of PD-1 blockade in classical Hodgkin lymphoma. TCRdb's table, derived via immunoSEQ multiplex PCR, lists solely in-frame clones and lacks some. The table includes some 21,000 clones, 94% detected once. The time point is: newly diagnosed, previously untreated cHL patient sample. Per germline, CDR1 PRHDT and CDR2 FYEKMQ (reference sequence). The CDR3 extends over 16 amino acids. Trimming removed 1 base from V and 7 bases from J; junction bases left unmatched: 11. With regard to this clone: What it binds is not known.

Study-wide results and caveats: Undefined causes, possibly disease activity or prior therapy, underlie the repertoire differences. Relative to healthy donors, newly diagnosed patients reportedly had lower baseline TCR diversity, which was reported as lower still in relapsed/refractory patients.

The sequence derives from a human donor with classical Hodgkin lymphoma. Sequencing was done on a sample of peripheral blood mononuclear cells (PBMCs). This sequence joins TRBV13 and TRBJ2-5; 8 bases line up with TRBD2. The chain's CDR3 is CASSLVVGGAVMTQYF. CDR3 DNA: TGTGCCAGCAGCTTAGTCGTCGGGGGGGCCGTGATGACCCAGTACTTC.